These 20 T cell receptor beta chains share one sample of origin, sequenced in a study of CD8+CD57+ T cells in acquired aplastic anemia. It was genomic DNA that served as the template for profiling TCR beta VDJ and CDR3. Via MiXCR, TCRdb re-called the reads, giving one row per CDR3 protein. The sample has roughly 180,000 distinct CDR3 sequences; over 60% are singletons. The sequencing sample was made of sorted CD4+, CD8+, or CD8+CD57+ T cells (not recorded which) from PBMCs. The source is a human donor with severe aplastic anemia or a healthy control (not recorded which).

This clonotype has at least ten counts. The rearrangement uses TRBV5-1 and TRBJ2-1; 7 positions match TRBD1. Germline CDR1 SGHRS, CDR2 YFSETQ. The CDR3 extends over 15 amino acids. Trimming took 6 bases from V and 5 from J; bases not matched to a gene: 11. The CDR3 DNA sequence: TGCGCCAGCACCGGACCACAGGGGCAGGACAATGAGCAGTTCTTC. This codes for CASTGPQGQDNEQFF.

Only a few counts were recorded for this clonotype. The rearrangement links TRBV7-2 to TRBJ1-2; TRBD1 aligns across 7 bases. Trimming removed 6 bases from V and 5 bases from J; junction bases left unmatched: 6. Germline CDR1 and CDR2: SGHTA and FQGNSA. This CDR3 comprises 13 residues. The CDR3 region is CASRTGTAYGYTF. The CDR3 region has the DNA TGTGCCAGCAGGACCGGGACAGCGTATGGCTACACCTTC.

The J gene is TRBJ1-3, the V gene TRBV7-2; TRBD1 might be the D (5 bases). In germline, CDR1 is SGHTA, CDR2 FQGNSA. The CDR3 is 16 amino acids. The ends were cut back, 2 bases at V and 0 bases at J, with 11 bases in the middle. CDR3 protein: CASSLYETASGNTIYF. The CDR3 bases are TGTGCCAGCAGCTTATATGAGACAGCCTCTGGAAACACCATATATTTT.

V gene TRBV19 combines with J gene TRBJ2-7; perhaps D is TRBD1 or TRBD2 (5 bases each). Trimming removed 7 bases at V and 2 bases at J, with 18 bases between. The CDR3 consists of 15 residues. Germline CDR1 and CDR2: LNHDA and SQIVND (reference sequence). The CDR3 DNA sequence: TGTGCCAGTAAGTTATCCGGGGCAGGGCCCTACGAGCAGTACTTC. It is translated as CASKLSGAGPYEQYF.

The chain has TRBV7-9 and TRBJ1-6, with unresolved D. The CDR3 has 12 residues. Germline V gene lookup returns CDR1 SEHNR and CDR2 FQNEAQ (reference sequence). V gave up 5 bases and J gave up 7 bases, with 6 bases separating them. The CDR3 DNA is TGTGCCAGCAGCCCGGGGAATTCACCCCTCCACTTT. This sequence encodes CASSPGNSPLHF.

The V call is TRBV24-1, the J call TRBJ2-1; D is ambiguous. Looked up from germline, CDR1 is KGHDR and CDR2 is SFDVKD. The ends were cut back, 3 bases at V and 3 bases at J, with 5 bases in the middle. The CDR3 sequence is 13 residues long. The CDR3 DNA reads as TGTGCCACCAGTGATGCCCACTACAATGAGCAGTTCTTC. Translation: CATSDAHYNEQFF.

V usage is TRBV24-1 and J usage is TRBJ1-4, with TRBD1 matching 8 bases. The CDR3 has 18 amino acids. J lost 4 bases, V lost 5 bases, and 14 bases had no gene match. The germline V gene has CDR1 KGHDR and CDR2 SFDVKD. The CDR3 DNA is TGTGCCACCAGTGCCCCTGGACAGGGAGAAAGGGATAATGAAAAACTGTTTTTT. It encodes CATSAPGQGERDNEKLFF.

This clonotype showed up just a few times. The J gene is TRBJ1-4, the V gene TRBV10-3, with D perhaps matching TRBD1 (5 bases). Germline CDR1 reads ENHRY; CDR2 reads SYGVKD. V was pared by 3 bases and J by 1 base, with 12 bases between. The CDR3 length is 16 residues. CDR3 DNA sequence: TGTGCCATCAGTGAAATCGCAGGGCGAACTAATGAAAAACTGTTTTTT. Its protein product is CAISEIAGRTNEKLFF.

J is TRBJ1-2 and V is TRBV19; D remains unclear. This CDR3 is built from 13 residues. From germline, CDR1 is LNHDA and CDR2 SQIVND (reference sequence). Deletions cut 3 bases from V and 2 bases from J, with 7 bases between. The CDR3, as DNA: TGTGCCAGTAGTATGGGGATGAACTATGGCTACACCTTC. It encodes CASSMGMNYGYTF.

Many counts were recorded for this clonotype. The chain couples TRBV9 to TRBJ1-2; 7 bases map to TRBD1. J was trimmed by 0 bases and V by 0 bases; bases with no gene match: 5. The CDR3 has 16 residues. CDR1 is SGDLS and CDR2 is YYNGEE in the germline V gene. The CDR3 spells CASSVDGTDANYGYTF. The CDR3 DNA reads TGTGCCAGCAGCGTAGACGGGACAGATGCTAACTATGGCTACACCTTC.

In DNA form, the CDR3 reads TGTGCCAGTATATCGGCAGGGGATCTAACCCTGTTTTTT. Amino acid sequence: CASISAGDLTLFF. The gene calls are TRBV19 and TRBJ1-4; TRBD1 is a possible D gene (6 bases). Trimming removed 7 bases at V and 14 bases at J, with 20 bases between. The CDR3 is 13 residues long. Germline loops: CDR1 LNHDA, CDR2 SQIVND (reference sequence).

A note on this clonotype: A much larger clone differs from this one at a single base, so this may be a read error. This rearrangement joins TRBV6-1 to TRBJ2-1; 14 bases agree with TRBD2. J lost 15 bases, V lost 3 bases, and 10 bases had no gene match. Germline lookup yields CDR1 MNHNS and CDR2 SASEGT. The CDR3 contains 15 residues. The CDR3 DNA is TGTGCCAGCAGTGACGGACTAGCGGGGGGCCCCGGCGGGTTCTTC. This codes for CASSDGLAGGPGGFF.

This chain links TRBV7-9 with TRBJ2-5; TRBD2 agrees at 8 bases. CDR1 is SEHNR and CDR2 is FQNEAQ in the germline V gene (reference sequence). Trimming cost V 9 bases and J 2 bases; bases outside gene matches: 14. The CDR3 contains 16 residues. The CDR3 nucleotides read TGTGCCAGTGGCCCGTGGGCGGGGGGCACACAAGAGACCCAGTACTTC. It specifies CASGPWAGGTQETQYF.

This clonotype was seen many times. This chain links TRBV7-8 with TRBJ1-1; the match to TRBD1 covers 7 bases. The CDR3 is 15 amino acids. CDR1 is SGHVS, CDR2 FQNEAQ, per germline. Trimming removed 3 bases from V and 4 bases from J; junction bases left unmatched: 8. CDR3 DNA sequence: TGTGCCAGCAGCTTCTCGACAGGGATTGGCACTGAAGCTTTCTTT. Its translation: CASSFSTGIGTEAFF.

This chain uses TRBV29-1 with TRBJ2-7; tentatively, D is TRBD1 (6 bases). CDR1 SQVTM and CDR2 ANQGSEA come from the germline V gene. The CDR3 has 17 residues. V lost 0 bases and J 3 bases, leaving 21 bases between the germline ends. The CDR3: CSVEDIESGTGYYEQYF. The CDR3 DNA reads TGCAGCGTTGAAGATATCGAGTCGGGAACAGGGTACTACGAGCAGTACTTC.

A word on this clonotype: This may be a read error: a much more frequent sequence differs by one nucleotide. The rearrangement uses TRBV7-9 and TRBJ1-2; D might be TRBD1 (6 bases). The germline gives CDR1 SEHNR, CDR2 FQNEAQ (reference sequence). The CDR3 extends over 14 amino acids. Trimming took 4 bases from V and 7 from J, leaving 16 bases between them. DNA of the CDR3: TGTGCCAGCAGCTCAGTGCGGGGGGCGGGTGGCTACACCTTC. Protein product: CASSSVRGAGGYTF.

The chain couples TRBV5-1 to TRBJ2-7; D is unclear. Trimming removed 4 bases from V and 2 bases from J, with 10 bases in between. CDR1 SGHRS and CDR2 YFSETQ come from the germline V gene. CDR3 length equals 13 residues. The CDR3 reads CASSGLPTYEQYF. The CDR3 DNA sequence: TGCGCCAGCAGCGGGCTTCCCACCTACGAGCAGTACTTC.

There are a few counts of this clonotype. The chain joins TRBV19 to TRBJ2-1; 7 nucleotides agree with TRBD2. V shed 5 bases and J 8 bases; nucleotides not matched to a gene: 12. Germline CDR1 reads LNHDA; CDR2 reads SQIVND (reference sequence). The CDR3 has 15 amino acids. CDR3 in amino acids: CASSSLAVGRDEQFF. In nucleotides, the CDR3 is TGTGCCAGTAGTTCCCTAGCGGTGGGAAGGGATGAGCAGTTCTTC.

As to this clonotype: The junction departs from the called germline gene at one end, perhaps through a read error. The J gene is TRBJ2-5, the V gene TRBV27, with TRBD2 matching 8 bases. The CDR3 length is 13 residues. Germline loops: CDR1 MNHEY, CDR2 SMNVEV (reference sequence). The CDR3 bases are TGTGCCAGCGGTTTAGCGGGGCCCCGGACCCAGGACTTC. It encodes CASGLAGPRTQDF.

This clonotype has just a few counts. The CDR3 nucleotides are TGCGCCAGCAGCTTGGGGGAGCGGGGTGAGCAGTACTTC. Its protein product is CASSLGERGEQYF. V gene TRBV5-1 combines with J gene TRBJ2-7, with 7 bases fitting TRBD2. Germline V lookup: CDR1 SGHRS, CDR2 YFSETQ. This CDR3 has 13 residues. The trim removed 0 bases at V and 7 bases at J, leaving 4 bases unmatched. The full variable domain, with the rest looked up from reference TRBV5-1 and TRBJ2-7, is KAGVTQTPRYLIKTRGQQVTLSCSPISGHRSVSWYQQTPGQGLQFLFEYFSETQRNKGNFPGRFSGRQFSNSRSEMNVSTLELGDSALYLCASSLGERGEQYFGPGTRLTVT.